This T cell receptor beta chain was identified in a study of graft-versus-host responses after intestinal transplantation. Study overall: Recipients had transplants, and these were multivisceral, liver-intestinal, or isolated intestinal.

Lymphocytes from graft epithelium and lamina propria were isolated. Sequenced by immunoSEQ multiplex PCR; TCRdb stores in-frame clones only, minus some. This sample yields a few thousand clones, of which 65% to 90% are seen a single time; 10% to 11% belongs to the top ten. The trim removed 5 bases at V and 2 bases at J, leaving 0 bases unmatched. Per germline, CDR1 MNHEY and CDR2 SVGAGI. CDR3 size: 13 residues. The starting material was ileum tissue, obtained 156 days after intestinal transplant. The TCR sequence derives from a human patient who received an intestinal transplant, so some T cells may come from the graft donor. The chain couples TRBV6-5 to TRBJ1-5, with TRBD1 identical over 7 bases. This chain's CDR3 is CASSDRGNQPQHF. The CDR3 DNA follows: TGTGCCAGCAGTGACAGGGGCAATCAGCCCCAGCATTTT.